Following are 3 T cell receptor beta chains from one sample sequenced in a study of T cells after yellow fever vaccination. A single record per CDR3 protein comes from TCRdb applying MiXCR to the 5' RACE reads. The table includes 350,000 to 450,000 distinct CDR3 sequences, around 19% detected once. The source material was PBMCs, sampled before the yellow fever booster vaccination. These receptors originate from a man aged 18 to 30 who received the YFV17D yellow fever vaccine.

The chain has TRBV27 and TRBJ2-1; 9 bases line up with TRBD2. This CDR3 is 19 amino acids long. The V gene end was trimmed by 2 bases and the J gene end by 8 bases; junction bases not matched to a gene: 19. Germline-derived CDR1 and CDR2 are MNHEY and SMNVEV (reference sequence). CDR3 region: CASSLIGSDWAGGKDEQFF. The CDR3 region has the DNA TGTGCCAGCAGTTTAATCGGTAGTGACTGGGCGGGGGGGAAGGATGAGCAGTTCTTC.

The rearrangement uses TRBV12-3 or TRBV12-4 and TRBJ2-3; the D is unclear. The CDR3 loop spans 14 amino acids. Trimming shortened V by 5 bases and J by 3 bases, and 12 bases separated the two germline ends. As DNA, the CDR3 is TGTGCCAGCAGTAGGGCCCTCACGACAGATACGCAGTATTTT. It encodes CASSRALTTDTQYF.

This clonotype was observed a handful of times. This chain joins TRBV7-8 and TRBJ2-1; 9 positions match TRBD2. The CDR3 is 17 amino acids. V lost 3 bases to trimming and J lost 8 bases; unmatched junction nucleotides: 14. Germline V gives CDR1 SGHVS, CDR2 FQNEAQ. This CDR3 reads CASSLAAGTSIFHEQFF. DNA of the CDR3: TGTGCCAGCAGCTTGGCGGCCGGGACTAGCATTTTCCATGAGCAGTTCTTC.